The rows below give T cell receptor beta chains drawn from one sample of a study of blood T cell repertoires in COVID-19. Clones were sequenced by immunoSEQ multiplex PCR, and TCRdb holds only the in-frame ones, with some missing. The sample lists about 130,000 clones, roughly four fifths occurring once. The specimen was peripheral blood. These receptors were collected from a man aged 30 to 45 with COVID-19, enrolled during active disease. Each CDR3 is given with its conserved first and last residue. Fields, in order: V gene, clone size, J gene, D gene, CDR3 DNA, CDR3 protein. The D gene is left open where the match is weak. Size is omitted from some rows. Given values are once, few, many or a class for expanded clones.

V gene: TRBV9
clone size: .
J gene: TRBJ2-2
D gene: .
CDR3 DNA: TGTGCCAGCAGTGAGGGGCGGGGAAGTCGTCCCAGACACACCGGGGAGCTGTTTTTT
CDR3 protein: CASSEGRGSRPRHTGELFF

V gene: TRBV6-5
clone size: .
J gene: TRBJ1-4
D gene: TRBD1
CDR3 DNA: TGTGCCAGCAGTCAGCCGGGACAGGGTAATGAAAAACTGTTTTTT
CDR3 protein: CASSQPGQGNEKLFF

V gene: TRBV19
clone size: .
J gene: TRBJ1-2
D gene: TRBD1
CDR3 DNA: TGTGCCAGTAGTACCGACAGGGCGAAAAAAGGGTATGGCTACACCTTC
CDR3 protein: CASSTDRAKKGYGYTF

V gene: TRBV5-8
clone size: .
J gene: TRBJ1-2
D gene: TRBD1
CDR3 DNA: TGTGCCAGCAGCTTGGGAGCAGGGGGCTTATATGGCTACACCTTC
CDR3 protein: CASSLGAGGLYGYTF

V gene: TRBV27
clone size: once
J gene: TRBJ2-7
D gene: TRBD2
CDR3 DNA: TGTGCCAGCAGGCCCCCCGGGGGGGGCGTATACGAGCAGTACTTC
CDR3 protein: CASRPPGGGVYEQYF

V gene: TRBV29-1
clone size: .
J gene: TRBJ1-5
D gene: TRBD1
CDR3 DNA: TGCAGCGTTGCGACAGGGTATAGCAATCAGCCCCAGCATTTT
CDR3 protein: CSVATGYSNQPQHF

V gene: TRBV28
clone size: .
J gene: TRBJ1-4
D gene: .
CDR3 DNA: TGTGCCAGCAGGACAGAAAATGAAAAACTGTTTTTT
CDR3 protein: CASRTENEKLFF

V gene: TRBV28
clone size: .
J gene: TRBJ2-2
D gene: .
CDR3 DNA: TGTGCCAGCAGCTCCGACCGCCGGGGGTACACCGGGGAGCTGTTTTTT
CDR3 protein: CASSSDRRGYTGELFF

V gene: TRBV19
clone size: .
J gene: TRBJ2-1
D gene: TRBD2
CDR3 DNA: TGTGCCAGTAGTATCCCCTTTAGCGGGAGGAGCTACAATGAGCAGTTCTTC
CDR3 protein: CASSIPFSGRSYNEQFF

V gene: TRBV5-1
clone size: .
J gene: TRBJ2-5
D gene: TRBD1
CDR3 DNA: TGCGCCAGCAGCTTGACAGGGGAAAGGCAAGAGACCCAGTACTTC
CDR3 protein: CASSLTGERQETQYF

V gene: TRBV28
clone size: .
J gene: TRBJ2-7
D gene: .
CDR3 DNA: TGTGCCAGCAGTGGGACAAGGGGAACCTACGAGCAGTACTTC
CDR3 protein: CASSGTRGTYEQYF

V gene: TRBV7-2
clone size: .
J gene: TRBJ1-1
D gene: .
CDR3 DNA: TGTGCCAGCAGCCCTAAGGCAGGGGCCCCTGAAGCTTTCTTT
CDR3 protein: CASSPKAGAPEAFF

V gene: TRBV23-1
clone size: .
J gene: TRBJ2-5
D gene: TRBD1
CDR3 DNA: TGCGCCAGCAGTCAACCCCGGGACAGGGGTCTTGAGACCCAGTACTTC
CDR3 protein: CASSQPRDRGLETQYF

V gene: TRBV6-5
clone size: once
J gene: TRBJ2-1
D gene: .
CDR3 DNA: TGTGCCAGCAGTTACACAGGTAGCTCCTACAATGAGCAGTTCTTC
CDR3 protein: CASSYTGSSYNEQFF

V gene: TRBV2
clone size: .
J gene: TRBJ1-5
D gene: .
CDR3 DNA: TGTGCCAGCAGTGAAGGGGCAGGGCTCGCTCAGCCCCAGCATTTT
CDR3 protein: CASSEGAGLAQPQHF

V gene: TRBV2
clone size: .
J gene: TRBJ1-4
D gene: TRBD1
CDR3 DNA: TGTGCCAGCAGTCTCGACAGGGGCGACTATAATGAAAAACTGTTTTTT
CDR3 protein: CASSLDRGDYNEKLFF

V gene: TRBV13
clone size: .
J gene: TRBJ2-2
D gene: .
CDR3 DNA: TGTGCCAGCAGCTCCATTGGGGAGGCGGCCACAGTGGCCGGGGAGCTGTTTTTT
CDR3 protein: CASSSIGEAATVAGELFF

V gene: TRBV19
clone size: .
J gene: TRBJ1-5
D gene: TRBD1
CDR3 DNA: TGTGCCAGTAGTAACGGTGAAAGACGGGACAGGGGTTTTGTGGGCAATCAGCCCCAGCATTTT
CDR3 protein: CASSNGERRDRGFVGNQPQHF

V gene: TRBV28
clone size: .
J gene: TRBJ2-1
D gene: .
CDR3 DNA: TGTGCCAGCAGTCCCCGCCACGAGAGCTCCTACAATGAGCAGTTCTTC
CDR3 protein: CASSPRHESSYNEQFF

V gene: TRBV6-5
clone size: .
J gene: TRBJ2-1
D gene: TRBD2
CDR3 DNA: TGTGCCAGCACTGCCGGGACTAGCGGGAGGAATGAGCAGTTCTTC
CDR3 protein: CASTAGTSGRNEQFF

V gene: TRBV5-1
clone size: .
J gene: TRBJ2-5
D gene: TRBD1
CDR3 DNA: TGCGCCAGCAGCTCGGGACAGGGGAACCAAGAGACCCAGTACTTC
CDR3 protein: CASSSGQGNQETQYF

V gene: TRBV4-1
clone size: .
J gene: TRBJ1-4
D gene: .
CDR3 DNA: TGCGCCAGCGGACAAGCGGACAGTGAAAAACTGTTTTTT
CDR3 protein: CASGQADSEKLFF

V gene: TRBV30
clone size: .
J gene: TRBJ1-2
D gene: .
CDR3 DNA: TGTGCCTGGAATCATGGCAACTATGGCTACACCTTC
CDR3 protein: CAWNHGNYGYTF

V gene: TRBV4-2
clone size: .
J gene: TRBJ2-7
D gene: TRBD1
CDR3 DNA: TGTGCCAGCAGGGGACAGGGTTACGAGCAGTACTTC
CDR3 protein: CASRGQGYEQYF

V gene: TRBV12-1
clone size: few
J gene: TRBJ1-1
D gene: .
CDR3 DNA: TGTGCCAGCAGCTTTGAGCGGACTGAAGCTTTCTTT
CDR3 protein: CASSFERTEAFF

V gene: TRBV9
clone size: .
J gene: TRBJ2-5
D gene: TRBD1
CDR3 DNA: TGTGCCAGCAGCCCGACAGGGGTGGGGGGAGAGACCCAGTACTTC
CDR3 protein: CASSPTGVGGETQYF

V gene: TRBV28
clone size: once
J gene: TRBJ2-7
D gene: TRBD1
CDR3 DNA: TGTGCCAGCAGAGAACCGGGACAGGCATTCTCCTACGAGCAGTACTTC
CDR3 protein: CASREPGQAFSYEQYF

V gene: TRBV27
clone size: .
J gene: TRBJ2-1
D gene: TRBD1
CDR3 DNA: TGTGCCAGCAGGGCGTACGGGACAGGGTACTACAATGAGCAGTTCTTC
CDR3 protein: CASRAYGTGYYNEQFF

V gene: TRBV19
clone size: .
J gene: TRBJ1-4
D gene: .
CDR3 DNA: TGTGCCAGTAGCGATGGGGCAGGGTATGAAAAACTGTTTTTT
CDR3 protein: CASSDGAGYEKLFF

V gene: TRBV11-3
clone size: .
J gene: TRBJ2-4
D gene: .
CDR3 DNA: TGTGCCAGCAGCATTCTGGATAGCGGAGCCAAAAACATTCAGTACTTC
CDR3 protein: CASSILDSGAKNIQYF

V gene: TRBV27
clone size: .
J gene: TRBJ1-2
D gene: .
CDR3 DNA: TGTGCCCGCTGGTCGGGGGAGGGAGGCTACACCTTC
CDR3 protein: CARWSGEGGYTF

V gene: TRBV7-8
clone size: once
J gene: TRBJ1-5
D gene: TRBD1
CDR3 DNA: TGTGCCAGCAGCCCGAAGTCAGGGGGAGATGGCAATCAGCCCCAGCATTTT
CDR3 protein: CASSPKSGGDGNQPQHF

V gene: TRBV30
clone size: .
J gene: TRBJ1-4
D gene: .
CDR3 DNA: TGTGCCTGGAGTGTACAGAATGAAAAACTGTTTTTT
CDR3 protein: CAWSVQNEKLFF

V gene: TRBV3-1/TRBV3-2
clone size: .
J gene: TRBJ1-4
D gene: .
CDR3 DNA: TGTGCCAGCAGCATTCGCCAGGGTGAAAAACTGTTTTTT
CDR3 protein: CASSIRQGEKLFF

V gene: TRBV29-1
clone size: .
J gene: TRBJ1-1
D gene: .
CDR3 DNA: TGCAGCGTCGAAGGAGGGAAGTACACTGAAGCTTTCTTT
CDR3 protein: CSVEGGKYTEAFF

V gene: TRBV3-1/TRBV3-2
clone size: .
J gene: TRBJ2-3
D gene: .
CDR3 DNA: TGTGCCAGCAGCGGGAGTGGCACAGATACGCAGTATTTT
CDR3 protein: CASSGSGTDTQYF

V gene: TRBV28
clone size: .
J gene: TRBJ2-7
D gene: TRBD2
CDR3 DNA: TGTGCCAGCAGTCCTGGACTAGCGGGGAACCTTTACGAGCAGTACTTC
CDR3 protein: CASSPGLAGNLYEQYF

V gene: TRBV7-2
clone size: .
J gene: TRBJ1-5
D gene: .
CDR3 DNA: TGTGCCAGCAGCTATCAGGGTCTTAGCAATCAGCCCCAGCATTTT
CDR3 protein: CASSYQGLSNQPQHF

V gene: TRBV4-3
clone size: .
J gene: TRBJ2-1
D gene: .
CDR3 DNA: TGCGCCAGCAGCCAAGATTTTAACGGAGTCGATGAGCAGTTCTTC
CDR3 protein: CASSQDFNGVDEQFF

V gene: TRBV7-3
clone size: once
J gene: TRBJ2-1
D gene: TRBD2
CDR3 DNA: TGTGCCAGCAGTTTAGGGACTAGCGTTTACAATGAGCAGTTCTTC
CDR3 protein: CASSLGTSVYNEQFF

V gene: TRBV2
clone size: few
J gene: TRBJ2-1
D gene: .
CDR3 DNA: TGTGCCAGCAGTGTCCAGGGTGTCATCAATGAGCAGTTCTTC
CDR3 protein: CASSVQGVINEQFF

V gene: TRBV5-1
clone size: .
J gene: TRBJ2-2
D gene: .
CDR3 DNA: TGCGCCAGCAGCTTGGCCATCGGGGTTGGGACCGGGGAGCTGTTTTTT
CDR3 protein: CASSLAIGVGTGELFF

V gene: TRBV9
clone size: .
J gene: TRBJ2-5
D gene: TRBD2
CDR3 DNA: TGTGCCAGCAGCGTAGGGACTAGCGGGGTAGGGGAGACCCAGTACTTC
CDR3 protein: CASSVGTSGVGETQYF

V gene: TRBV19
clone size: once
J gene: TRBJ1-2
D gene: TRBD1
CDR3 DNA: TGTGCCAGTAGCCCCGACAGGGCCTATGGCTACACCTTC
CDR3 protein: CASSPDRAYGYTF

V gene: TRBV11-2
clone size: .
J gene: TRBJ1-4
D gene: TRBD1
CDR3 DNA: TGTGCCAGCAGCTTAATGGAGGGGGCTGAAAAACTGTTTTTT
CDR3 protein: CASSLMEGAEKLFF

V gene: TRBV7-3
clone size: .
J gene: TRBJ2-5
D gene: TRBD1
CDR3 DNA: TGTGCCAGCAGCTTGACAGGGGTAAATCATGAGACCCAGTACTTC
CDR3 protein: CASSLTGVNHETQYF

V gene: TRBV3-1/TRBV3-2
clone size: .
J gene: TRBJ2-7
D gene: TRBD1
CDR3 DNA: TGTGCCAGCAGTCTCGGGACAGACCCAGCCTACGAGCAGTACTTC
CDR3 protein: CASSLGTDPAYEQYF

V gene: TRBV7-2
clone size: .
J gene: TRBJ2-7
D gene: .
CDR3 DNA: TGTGCCAGCAGCTTAGGGACTACGCTGGGCGAGCAGTACTTC
CDR3 protein: CASSLGTTLGEQYF

V gene: TRBV13
clone size: .
J gene: TRBJ2-1
D gene: TRBD2
CDR3 DNA: TGTGCCAGCAGCATCCTGGGGGAGGGCCTCAATGAGCAGTTCTTC
CDR3 protein: CASSILGEGLNEQFF

V gene: TRBV6-1
clone size: .
J gene: TRBJ1-3
D gene: .
CDR3 DNA: TGTGCCAGCAGTGAACAGGGCGTTCCCTCTGGAAACACCATATATTTT
CDR3 protein: CASSEQGVPSGNTIYF

V gene: TRBV7-5
clone size: .
J gene: TRBJ2-7
D gene: .
CDR3 DNA: TGTGTCAGAAGCTTACCACAACTACAGGGTCCGGATCAGTACTTC
CDR3 protein: CVRSLPQLQGPDQYF

V gene: TRBV2
clone size: few
J gene: TRBJ2-1
D gene: .
CDR3 DNA: TGTGCCAGCAGATTTAGTAGCGGACGCTCCTACAATGAGCAGTTCTTC
CDR3 protein: CASRFSSGRSYNEQFF

V gene: TRBV19
clone size: .
J gene: TRBJ2-3
D gene: TRBD1
CDR3 DNA: TGTGCCAGTAGTATAGGGGGCGGGACAGGGGAGACAGATACGCAGTATTTT
CDR3 protein: CASSIGGGTGETDTQYF